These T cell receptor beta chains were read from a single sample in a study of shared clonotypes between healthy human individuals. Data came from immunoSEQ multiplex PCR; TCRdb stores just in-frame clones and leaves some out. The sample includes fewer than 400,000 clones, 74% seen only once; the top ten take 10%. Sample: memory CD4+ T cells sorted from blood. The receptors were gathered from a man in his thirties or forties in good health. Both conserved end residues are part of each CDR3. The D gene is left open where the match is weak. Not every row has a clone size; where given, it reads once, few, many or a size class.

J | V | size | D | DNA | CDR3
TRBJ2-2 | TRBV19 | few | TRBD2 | TGTGCCAGTAAACAGCGGGAGAACACCGGGGAGCTGTTTTTT | CASKQRENTGELFF
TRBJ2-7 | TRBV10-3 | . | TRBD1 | TGTGCCATCAGTAGGGACAGGGGGGGAGGCGAGCAGTACTTC | CAISRDRGGGEQYF
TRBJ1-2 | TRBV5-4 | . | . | TGTGCCAGCAGTTCCGCGAACGGAAACTATGGCTACACCTTC | CASSSANGNYGYTF
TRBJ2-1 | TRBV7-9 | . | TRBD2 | TGTGCCAGCAGCTCGACTAGCGGGAGGGATGAGCAGTTCTTC | CASSSTSGRDEQFF
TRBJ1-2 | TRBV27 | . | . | TGTGCCAGCAGTTTATGGATGGGGCTCGGTGGCTACACCTTC | CASSLWMGLGGYTF
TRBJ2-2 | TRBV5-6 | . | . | TGTGCCAGCACTAGCGCCGGGGAGCTGTTTTTT | CASTSAGELFF
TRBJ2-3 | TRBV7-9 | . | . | TGTGCCAGCAGCGATTTGTTCGGGGGCTTCGGAACAGATACGCAGTATTTT | CASSDLFGGFGTDTQYF
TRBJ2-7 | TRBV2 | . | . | TGTGCCAGCAGTGAAGCCAATAGCCTGGGACGAGGGGGCTACGAGCAGTACTTC | CASSEANSLGRGGYEQYF
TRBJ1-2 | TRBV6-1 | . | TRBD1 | TGTGCCAGCAGTTCCCGGACAGGGAACGGCTACACCTTC | CASSSRTGNGYTF
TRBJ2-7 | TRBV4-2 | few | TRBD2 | TGTGCCAGCAGCCAGGATAGCGGGAGCCCTTCCTACGAGCAGTACTTC | CASSQDSGSPSYEQYF
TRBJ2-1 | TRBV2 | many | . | TGTGCCAGCAGTGATTGGGGAGGAGGGGCCAATGAGCAGTTCTTC | CASSDWGGGANEQFF
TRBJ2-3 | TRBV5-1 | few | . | TGCGCCAGCAGCTCGGTTACAGGGCGCGACACGCAGTATTTT | CASSSVTGRDTQYF
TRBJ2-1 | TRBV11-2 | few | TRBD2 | TGTGCCAGCAGCATTAGGACTAGCGGGAGAGTGGGGAGCTACAATGAGCAGTTCTTC | CASSIRTSGRVGSYNEQFF
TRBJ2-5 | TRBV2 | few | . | TGTGCCAGCAGTGGTCAGATATCATGGGAGACCCAGTACTTC | CASSGQISWETQYF
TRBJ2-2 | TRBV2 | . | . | TGTGCCAGCAGCCCCCAGCTCAGAAGCACCGGGGAGCTGTTTTTT | CASSPQLRSTGELFF